This TCR beta chain came from a study of PD-1 blockade in mismatch repair-deficient tumors (dated by TCRdb to the late 2010s). Looking at the study overall: The trial enrolled 86 consecutive patients with roughly 13 mismatch repair-deficient cancer types between 2013 and late 2016, all previously treated and progressing. Tumor-associated T cell clones were tracked in the peripheral blood of patients responding to PD-1 blockade by deep sequencing of TCR CDR3 regions. What the authors observed across the whole study: After pembrolizumab, tumor-resident clones, which were often undetectable in blood before treatment, expanded rapidly and then contracted, generally ahead of radiologic responses.

Receptors were amplified or captured by the immunoSEQ multiplex PCR assay. TCRdb took this table from immuneACCESS and kept in-frame rearrangements with V and J called. Such tables lack part of the clones; where checked against another copy, unresolved V genes explain under half of the gap, and the rest is unexplained. This sample holds tens of thousands of clones; over 75% were observed only once. The ten biggest clones cover roughly 2.5% of the sample. The time point label for this specimen denotes: peripheral blood 12 weeks after first pembrolizumab dose. Mismatch repair deficiency in every enrolled patient was established by polymerase chain reaction or immunohistochemistry. Three patients who responded to pembrolizumab therapy underwent TCR sequencing. In the phase II trial, pembrolizumab PD-1 blockade was tested prospectively in advanced mismatch repair-deficient cancers, no matter which tissue of origin the cancers came from. Peripheral blood T cell samples were serially collected before and at multiple times after PD-1 blockade was started. Blood sampling times were reported as weeks after the first pembrolizumab dose.

The CDR3 measures 14 amino acids from cysteine to phenylalanine. The DNA shown is the 42-base CDR3, in frame from base 1. CDR1 and CDR2 are drawn from the germline V gene: SNHLY, FYNNEI. Trimming costs V 7 bases and J 0 bases, and their ends lie 9 bases apart. With respect to this clone: Its antigen is still unknown. No qualities accompany the bases; no much larger clone lies one base away.

The V and J segments used are TRBV2 and TRBJ2-2, with the identity of the D gene unclear. This TCR was sampled from an adult with mismatch repair-deficient cancer. The material was peripheral blood, obtained 12 weeks after starting pembrolizumab. Here the CDR3 is given as CASMRYANTGELFF. The DNA sequence follows: TGTGCCAGCATGCGGTATGCGAACACCGGGGAGCTGTTTTTT.